This paragraph covers one T cell receptor beta chain sequence. The data derive from a study of technical replicates of blood from several donors. V lost 10 bases, J lost 4 bases, and 19 bases lay in between. This CDR3 contains 14 residues. Germline V gene sequence: CDR1 SEHNR, CDR2 FQNEAQ (reference sequence). Using immunoSEQ multiplex PCR, the repertoire was profiled, and TCRdb retains in-frame clones only, with some absent. The sample holds around 58,000 clones; approximately 87% are singletons and the top ten take under 6.5%. The specimen sequenced was PBMCs. The chain recombines TRBV7-9 with TRBJ1-2; D ambiguous. This clonotype was obtained from a human donor in good health. Some clones in this sample may be carry-over from other donors' samples. DNA for the CDR3: TGTGCCATCCCGAGAGGTTGGCAGTTCTATGGCTACACCTTC. Its protein is CAIPRGWQFYGYTF.